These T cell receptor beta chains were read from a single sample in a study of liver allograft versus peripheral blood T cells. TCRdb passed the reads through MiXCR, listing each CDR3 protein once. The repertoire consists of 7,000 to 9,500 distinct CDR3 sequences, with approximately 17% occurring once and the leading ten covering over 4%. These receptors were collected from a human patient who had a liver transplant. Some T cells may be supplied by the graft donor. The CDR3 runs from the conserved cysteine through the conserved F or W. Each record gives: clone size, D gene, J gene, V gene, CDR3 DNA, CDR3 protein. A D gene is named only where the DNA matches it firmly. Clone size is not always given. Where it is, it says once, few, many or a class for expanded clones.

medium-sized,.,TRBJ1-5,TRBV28,TGTGCCAGCAGTTTCCTAAGTTGGGGGGATCAGCCCCAGCATTTT,CASSFLSWGDQPQHF
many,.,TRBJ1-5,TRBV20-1,TGCAGTGCTAGTAGGGCAGGAGGCAATCAGCCCCAGCATTTT,CSASRAGGNQPQHF
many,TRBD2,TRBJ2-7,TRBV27,TGTGCCAGCAGATCTGCGGGGGTCGGCGAGCAGTACTTC,CASRSAGVGEQYF
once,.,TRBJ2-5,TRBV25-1,TGTGCCAGCAGACCCGCCAGAGGTGGGGAGACCCAGTACTTC,CASRPARGGETQYF
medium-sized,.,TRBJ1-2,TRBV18,TGTGCCAGCTCCCCCACCCCAGGGCAGGACTATGGCTACACCTTC,CASSPTPGQDYGYTF
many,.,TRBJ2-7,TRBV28,TGTGCCAGCAGCCAATTGGGGAGCGACCTGTACTCCTACGAGCAGTACTTC,CASSQLGSDLYSYEQYF
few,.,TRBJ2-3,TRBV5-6,TGTGCCAGCAGCTTGACGAGGATTTCGTCCCCAGATACGCAGTATTTT,CASSLTRISSPDTQYF
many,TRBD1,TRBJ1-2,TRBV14,TGTGCCAGCAGCCAAGTTGACAGGGGCTATGGCTACACCTTC,CASSQVDRGYGYTF
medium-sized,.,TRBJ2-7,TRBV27,TGTGCCAGCAGTCCACTCGACAGGCGAAAGCCCTACGAGCAGTACTTC,CASSPLDRRKPYEQYF
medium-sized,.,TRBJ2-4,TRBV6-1,TGTGCCGCCACGACAGGAAACATTCAGTACTTC,CAATTGNIQYF
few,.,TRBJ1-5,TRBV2,TGTGCCAGCAGTGATCGGATCCGCAATCAGCCCCAGCATTTT,CASSDRIRNQPQHF
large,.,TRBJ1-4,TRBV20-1,TGCAGTGCTAGAGTTACAACTAATGAAAAACTGTTTTTT,CSARVTTNEKLFF
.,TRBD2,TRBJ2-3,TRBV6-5,TGTGCCAGCAGGCGGACTAGCGTTAGCACAGATACGCAGTATTTT,CASRRTSVSTDTQYF
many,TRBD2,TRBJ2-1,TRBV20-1,TGCAGTGCTAGACCCCTTAGCGGGAGGGCCTGGGAGCAGTTCTTC,CSARPLSGRAWEQFF
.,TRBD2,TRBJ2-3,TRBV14,TGTGCCAGCAGCCCCCGGACTAGCGGGAGAGGGGTCCGCACAGATACGCAGTATTTT,CASSPRTSGRGVRTDTQYF
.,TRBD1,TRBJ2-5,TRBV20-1,TGCAGTGCTAGAGTGACAGGGTACAAAGAGACCCAGTACTTC,CSARVTGYKETQYF
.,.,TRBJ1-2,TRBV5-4,TGTGCCAGCGGGGGGGAAGGCAATGGCTACACCTTC,CASGGEGNGYTF
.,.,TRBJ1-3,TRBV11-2,TGTGCCAGCAGCTCACAGGGTTCTGGAAACACCATATATTTT,CASSSQGSGNTIYF
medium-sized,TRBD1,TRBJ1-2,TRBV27,TGTGCCAGCAGTCCCAGACAGGGCCGAGACTATGGCTACACCTTC,CASSPRQGRDYGYTF
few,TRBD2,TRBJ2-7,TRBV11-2,TGTGCCAGCAGCTTAGGCCCTCGGGGGGTTCACGAGCAGTACTTC,CASSLGPRGVHEQYF
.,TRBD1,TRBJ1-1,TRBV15,TGTGCCACCAGTACAAGACAGGGATATCTTACTGAAGCTTTCTTT,CATSTRQGYLTEAFF
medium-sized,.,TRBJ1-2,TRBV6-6,TGTGCCAGCAGTTACGGGACGGAATGGGGCTACACCTTC,CASSYGTEWGYTF
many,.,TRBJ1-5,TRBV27,TGTGCCAGCTCACCGGGAGGGGCCCTTAGCAATCAGCCCCAGCATTTT,CASSPGGALSNQPQHF
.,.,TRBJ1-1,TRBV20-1,TGCAGTGCCCCAACCGGGTGGATCATGAACACTGAAGCTTTCTTT,CSAPTGWIMNTEAFF
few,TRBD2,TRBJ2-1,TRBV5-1,TGCGCCAGCAGCTTTCTAGCGGGACAATACAATGAGCAGTTCTTC,CASSFLAGQYNEQFF